This T cell receptor (beta chain) was found in a study of human T cells and chemical hapten exposure. Study background: Reading of the patch tests, which applied 0.01% DPC to the upper back, occurred at 6 days. Recorded diagnoses among the mostly female patients were alopecia areata, totalis or universalis. Findings and caveats of the study: TCRs above 1 in 1000 frequency stayed constant with DPC sensitization.

Time point noted: patch test 1, 2 weeks after DPC sensitization. Treatment in this sample: therapeutic diphenylcyclopropenone sensitization with weekly scalp DPC. In the authors' methods: Across samples, TCR counts had a median of 95,638 and ranged from roughly 23,224 to 700,000. MiXCR was run by TCRdb on the RACE reads, yielding one entry per CDR3 protein. TCRdb assigned the V and J calls; the authors' analysis was not used. The sample contains tens of thousands of distinct CDR3 sequences, about a tenth of which appear only once. This clonotype has more than one count but fewer than ten. Its antigen is undetermined. Germline-derived CDR1 and CDR2 are SGHDT and YYEEEE. V was trimmed by 4 bases and J by 3 bases, leaving 11 bases between them. The CDR3 extends over 13 amino acids.

The specimen comprised whole blood, sampled in connection with sensitization to the hapten diphenylcyclopropenone (DPC). The chain employs TRBV5-6 and TRBJ2-7, with D hard to call. The TCR was taken from a woman in her forties or fifties with alopecia areata. Some clones in this sample may be carry-over from other donors' samples. The CDR3 DNA reads as TGTGCCAGCAGCCAAGACCGAGACTACGAGCAGTACTTC. This gives the protein CASSQDRDYEQYF.